This T cell receptor beta chain was captured in a study of control samples from healthy donors and cancer patients. Produced via immunoSEQ multiplex PCR; TCRdb's table is partial and in-frame only. The table shows 90,000 to 140,000 clones, with roughly 80% occurring only once. The CDR3 runs to 15 residues. The J segment lost 8 bases and the V segment lost 4 bases, leaving 11 bases of the junction unmatched. Per the germline V gene, CDR1 is SGHTA and CDR2 is FQGTGA. The receptor was isolated from a woman between 50 and 59 years old in good health. Sequencing was done on a sample of blood. This sequence joins TRBV7-3 and TRBJ2-1; 7 nucleotides line up with TRBD1. CDR3 region: CASSSQGQIGDEQFF. CDR3 nucleotides: TGTGCCAGCAGCTCCCAGGGACAGATCGGAGATGAGCAGTTCTTC.